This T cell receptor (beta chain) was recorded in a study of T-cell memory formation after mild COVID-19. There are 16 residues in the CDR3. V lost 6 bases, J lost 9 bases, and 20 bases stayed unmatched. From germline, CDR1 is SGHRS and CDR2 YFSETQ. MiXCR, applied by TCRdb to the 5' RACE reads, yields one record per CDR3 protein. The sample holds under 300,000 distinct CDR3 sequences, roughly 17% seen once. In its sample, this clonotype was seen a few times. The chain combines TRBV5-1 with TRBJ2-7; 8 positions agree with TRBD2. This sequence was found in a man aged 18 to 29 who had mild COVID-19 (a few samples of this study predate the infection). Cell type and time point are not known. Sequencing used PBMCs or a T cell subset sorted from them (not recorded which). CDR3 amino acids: CASTPSPTGGANRQYF. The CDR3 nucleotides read TGCGCCAGCACCCCTTCGCCTACGGGGGGGGCGAACCGGCAGTACTTC. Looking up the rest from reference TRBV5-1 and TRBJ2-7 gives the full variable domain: KAGVTQTPRYLIKTRGQQVTLSCSPISGHRSVSWYQQTPGQGLQFLFEYFSETQRNKGNFPGRFSGRQFSNSRSEMNVSTLELGDSALYLCASTPSPTGGANRQYFGPGTRLTVT.